This TCR beta chain was recovered during a study of beta chain features in type 1 diabetes. General study results and limits: Patients' naive, central memory and regulatory TCRB repertoires appeared more alike than those of healthy donors.

The whole isolated RNA underwent reverse transcription, so sequencing captured expressed TCRB transcripts. Generated by immunoSEQ multiplex PCR, the TCRdb table keeps only in-frame clones and is missing some. The sample holds around 430,000 clones, 30% seen once. This clone showed up just a few times. As yet, its antigen is unknown. CDR1 is MNHNS, CDR2 SASEGT, per germline. CDR3 length equals 15 residues. The junction had 7 bases not matched to a gene; V was cut back by 4 bases and J by 5 bases. The sequence was collected from a man between 18 and 35 years old in good health. The chain uses TRBV6-1 and TRBJ2-5, with 10 bases fitting TRBD1. The sequenced sample was naive CD4+ T cells from blood. CDR3 sequence: CASSVRDRGYETQYF. The CDR3 bases are TGTGCCAGCAGTGTCCGGGACAGGGGATACGAGACCCAGTACTTC.